These T cell receptor beta chains were read from a single sample in a study of graft-versus-host responses after intestinal transplantation. Measured with immunoSEQ multiplex PCR; TCRdb has only the in-frame clones, and not every one. The top ten clones hold 0.85% to 1% of a sample with some 96,000 clones, about 90% of them seen once. No antigen has been identified for these receptors. Sample: unstimulated CD4+ T cells sorted from spleen or lymph node cells, taken before transplant. The receptors here all came from a human donor who was the organ donor for an intestinal transplant. Each CDR3 is given with its conserved first and last residue. The D gene is left open where the match is weak. Clone size is stated in some rows and not others, as once, few, many or a class when expanded.

V	D	size	J	CDR3	DNA
TRBV6-4	TRBD1	NA	TRBJ1-5	CASNQDRGSNQPQHF	TGTGCCAGCAACCAGGACAGGGGTAGCAATCAGCCCCAGCATTTT
TRBV18	NA	NA	TRBJ2-3	CASSPPTDTQYF	TGTGCCAGCTCACCACCAACAGATACGCAGTATTTT
TRBV11-2	NA	once	TRBJ2-7	CASRMGASYEQYF	TGTGCCAGCAGAATGGGCGCGTCCTACGAGCAGTACTTC
TRBV7-2	NA	NA	TRBJ1-2	CASSLEIRGGYTF	TGTGCCAGCAGCTTAGAGATTAGAGGGGGCTACACCTTC
TRBV18	NA	NA	TRBJ1-4	CASSPPRRLTEPTNEKLFF	TGTGCCAGCTCACCACCCCGCAGGCTCACAGAACCAACTAATGAAAAACTGTTTTTT
TRBV7-3	NA	once	TRBJ2-3	CASSLTRAGARTDTQYF	TGTGCCAGCAGCTTAACGAGGGCAGGGGCGCGCACAGATACGCAGTATTTT
TRBV30	NA	NA	TRBJ1-1	CAWNTGKTEAFF	TGTGCCTGGAACACGGGGAAGACTGAAGCTTTCTTT
TRBV9	TRBD1	NA	TRBJ2-7	CASSVAGGGYEQYF	TGTGCCAGCAGCGTAGCAGGGGGCGGCTACGAGCAGTACTTC
TRBV19	TRBD1	NA	TRBJ1-4	CASSPSPGQGNPTNEKLFF	TGTGCCAGTAGTCCGAGCCCGGGACAGGGAAATCCAACTAATGAAAAACTGTTTTTT
TRBV19	NA	NA	TRBJ1-6	CASSPAGGVLYNSPLHF	TGTGCCAGTAGCCCGGCGGGAGGGGTACTCTATAATTCACCCCTCCACTTT
TRBV9	NA	NA	TRBJ1-2	CASSVGAGAYGYTF	TGTGCCAGCAGCGTAGGCGCAGGGGCCTATGGCTACACCTTC
TRBV2	NA	once	TRBJ2-3	CATAMSGAPDTQYF	TGTGCCACCGCGATGTCGGGGGCCCCAGATACGCAGTATTTT
TRBV5-8	TRBD1	NA	TRBJ2-1	CASSLGDRRTYNEQFF	TGTGCCAGCAGCCTGGGGGACAGACGTACCTACAATGAGCAGTTCTTC
TRBV7-3	NA	NA	TRBJ2-1	CASSPGGTYPSHEQFF	TGTGCCAGCAGCCCAGGAGGGACTTATCCTTCCCATGAGCAGTTCTTC
TRBV10-3	TRBD1	NA	TRBJ2-1	CAISGVDRGGYNEQFF	TGTGCCATCAGTGGAGTAGACAGGGGGGGATACAATGAGCAGTTCTTC
TRBV5-1	NA	once	TRBJ1-2	CASGETGDNYGYTF	TGCGCCAGCGGTGAGACCGGTGATAACTATGGCTACACCTTC
TRBV19	TRBD1	NA	TRBJ1-3	CASQSPARGRPGNTIYF	TGTGCCAGTCAGTCCCCAGCCAGGGGGAGGCCTGGAAACACCATATATTTT
TRBV30	NA	NA	TRBJ2-6	CAWSPDTSWANVLTF	TGTGCCTGGAGTCCAGACACGTCCTGGGCCAACGTCCTGACTTTC
TRBV7-3	NA	NA	TRBJ2-5	CASSLTRGETQYF	TGTGCCAGCAGCTTAACCCGGGGGGAGACCCAGTACTTC
TRBV28	TRBD1	NA	TRBJ1-2	CASRTSGQGAGYTF	TGTGCCAGCAGAACCTCCGGACAGGGGGCTGGCTACACCTTC
TRBV14	TRBD2	NA	TRBJ2-2	CASSRRGRNTGELFF	TGTGCCAGCAGCCGGCGGGGGAGGAACACCGGGGAGCTGTTTTTT
TRBV28	TRBD1	NA	TRBJ2-1	CASTNRQGAKMQFF	TGTGCCAGCACCAATAGGCAGGGGGCTAAGATGCAGTTCTTC
TRBV18	TRBD2	NA	TRBJ2-5	CASSPPGGETQYF	TGTGCCAGCTCACCACCGGGAGGGGAGACCCAGTACTTC
TRBV14	NA	NA	TRBJ1-1	CASSNQGGTEAFF	TGTGCCAGCAGCAACCAGGGAGGGACTGAAGCTTTCTTT
TRBV30	NA	NA	TRBJ2-1	CAWSGGNGPNEQFF	TGTGCCTGGAGCGGGGGCAATGGGCCAAATGAGCAGTTCTTC
TRBV5-5	TRBD1	NA	TRBJ1-2	CASSEGTGEGYTF	TGTGCCAGCAGCGAGGGGACAGGGGAAGGCTACACCTTC
TRBV9	TRBD1	few	TRBJ1-3	CASNRGGGNTIYF	TGTGCTTCTAACAGGGGAGGAGGAAACACCATATATTTT
TRBV30	NA	NA	TRBJ2-7	CAWSVLSRTPIGEYF	TGTGCCTGGAGTGTACTGTCTAGGACTCCTATAGGAGAGTACTTC
TRBV28	NA	NA	TRBJ1-1	CASRPPGRNTEAFF	TGTGCCAGCAGACCTCCGGGCAGGAACACTGAAGCTTTCTTT
TRBV5-1	TRBD2	NA	TRBJ2-2	CASRSGEGTGELFF	TGCGCCAGCAGGAGCGGGGAGGGCACCGGGGAGCTGTTTTTT
TRBV19	NA	NA	TRBJ2-4	CASSSGNIQYF	TGTGCCAGTAGTAGCGGAAACATTCAGTACTTC
TRBV19	NA	NA	TRBJ2-3	CASSIREGAIPNTQYF	TGTGCCAGTAGTATCCGGGAGGGGGCAATTCCCAATACGCAGTATTTT
TRBV7-3	NA	NA	TRBJ1-1	CASSPGKGRDTEAFF	TGTGCCAGCAGCCCAGGGAAGGGGCGGGACACTGAAGCTTTCTTT
TRBV11-2	TRBD2	NA	TRBJ2-4	CASSLGGGPKNIQYF	TGTGCCAGCAGCTTAGGGGGGGGACCCAAAAACATTCAGTACTTC
TRBV7-3	NA	NA	TRBJ2-2	CASRERGGELFF	TGTGCCAGCAGGGAGAGAGGCGGGGAGCTGTTTTTT
TRBV4-2	TRBD2	NA	TRBJ2-2	CASSQASGNTGELFF	TGTGCCAGCAGCCAAGCTAGCGGGAACACCGGGGAGCTGTTTTTT
TRBV10-3	TRBD1	NA	TRBJ1-4	CAISEGDRGIGEKLFF	TGTGCCATCAGTGAGGGGGACAGGGGAATAGGTGAAAAACTGTTTTTT
TRBV2	NA	NA	TRBJ2-4	CASRTSIQYF	TGTGCCAGCAGGACAAGCATTCAGTACTTC
TRBV11-2	TRBD2	NA	TRBJ2-7	CASSFTSGGAYEQYF	TGTGCCAGCAGCTTTACTAGCGGGGGGGCTTACGAGCAGTACTTC
TRBV5-8	NA	NA	TRBJ2-1	CASSPQGGNEQFF	TGTGCCAGCAGCCCCCAAGGTGGGAATGAGCAGTTCTTC
TRBV28	TRBD1	NA	TRBJ2-7	CASTGQGTYEQYF	TGTGCCAGCACGGGACAGGGTACCTACGAGCAGTACTTC
TRBV7-2	NA	NA	TRBJ1-5	CASSFQHGQPQHF	TGTGCCAGCAGCTTTCAGCACGGACAGCCCCAGCATTTT
TRBV19	TRBD1	NA	TRBJ1-4	CASRNDGTGNEKLFF	TGTGCCAGTAGAAATGACGGGACAGGGAATGAAAAACTGTTTTTT
TRBV6-6	TRBD1	NA	TRBJ1-1	CASSYGGTGGTEAFF	TGTGCCAGCAGTTATGGAGGGACAGGGGGAACTGAAGCTTTCTTT
TRBV15	TRBD1	once	TRBJ2-2	CATSRGDRVGTGELFF	TGTGCCACCAGCAGAGGGGACAGGGTTGGAACCGGGGAGCTGTTTTTT
TRBV4-1	NA	NA	TRBJ1-2	CASSQEAGRSYGYTF	TGCGCCAGCAGCCAAGAGGCGGGACGGTCCTATGGCTACACCTTC
TRBV10-1	TRBD1	NA	TRBJ1-2	CASSEFIDRGYGYTF	TGCGCCAGCAGTGAGTTTATCGACAGGGGCTATGGCTACACCTTC
TRBV4-1	TRBD1	NA	TRBJ1-6	CASSQGGTGSSPLHF	TGCGCCAGCAGCCAAGGAGGGACAGGGAGTTCACCCCTCCACTTT
TRBV7-3	NA	NA	TRBJ1-6	CASSLDGYNSPLHF	TGTGCCAGCAGCCTGGACGGCTATAATTCACCCCTCCACTTT
TRBV2	TRBD2	NA	TRBJ2-7	CASSEDLAGDEQYF	TGTGCCAGCAGTGAAGATCTAGCGGGGGACGAGCAGTACTTC
TRBV30	TRBD1	NA	TRBJ1-6	CAWSPLLQGVTLHF	TGTGCCTGGAGTCCTCTTTTGCAGGGGGTCACCCTCCACTTT
TRBV28	NA	NA	TRBJ1-4	CASSEGEIREKLFF	TGTGCCAGCAGTGAGGGGGAGATTCGTGAAAAACTGTTTTTT